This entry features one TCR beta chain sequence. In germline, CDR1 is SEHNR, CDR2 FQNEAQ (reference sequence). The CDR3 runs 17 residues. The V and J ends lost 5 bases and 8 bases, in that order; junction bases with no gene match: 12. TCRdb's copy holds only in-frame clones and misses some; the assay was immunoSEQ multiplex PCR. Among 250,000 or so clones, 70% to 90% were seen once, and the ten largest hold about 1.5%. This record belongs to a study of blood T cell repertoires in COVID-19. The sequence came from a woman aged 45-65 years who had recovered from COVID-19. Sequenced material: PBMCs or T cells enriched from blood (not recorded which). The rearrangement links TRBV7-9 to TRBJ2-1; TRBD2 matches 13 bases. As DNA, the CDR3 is TGTGCCAGCAGCGCCACTAGCGGGAGGGCCTCTCACCATGAGCAGTTCTTC. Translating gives CASSATSGRASHHEQFF.